A single sample gave rise to the 11 T cell receptor beta chains below, sequenced in a study of T cells after yellow fever vaccination. A single record per CDR3 protein comes from TCRdb applying MiXCR to the 5' RACE reads. The data show hundreds of thousands of distinct CDR3 sequences, with roughly 12% seen just once and about 15% held by the top ten. The sample consisted of PBMCs, taken on the day of the yellow fever booster vaccination. Receptors were obtained from a man aged 25 to 45 who received the YFV17D yellow fever vaccine.

The J gene is TRBJ2-1, the V gene TRBV12-3 or TRBV12-4; 13 bases line up with TRBD2. The CDR3 is 16 amino acids. The ends lost 5 bases at V and 6 bases at J; junction bases unmatched: 7. DNA for the CDR3: TGTGCCAGCAGTCCACCGGGACTAGCGGGATCCAATGAGCAGTTCTTC. This codes for CASSPPGLAGSNEQFF.

This clonotype was seen a few times. This sequence joins TRBV4-3 and TRBJ2-5; D unresolved. Germline-derived CDR1 and CDR2 are LGHNA and YSLEER. The CDR3 is 15 amino acids. V dropped 0 bases and J dropped 4 bases, with 12 bases sitting between them. DNA for the CDR3: TGCGCCAGCAGCCAAGATCCCGGGTTCGGAGAGACCCAGTACTTC. Encoded protein: CASSQDPGFGETQYF.

The chain joins TRBV5-1 to TRBJ2-5; no firm D call. Germline V gene sequence: CDR1 SGHRS, CDR2 YFSETQ. V dropped 6 bases and J dropped 8 bases, with 11 bases sitting between them. This CDR3 comprises 11 residues. The CDR3 bases are TGCGCCAGCACCAGAGAAACTACCCAGTACTTC. Its translation is CASTRETTQYF.

The V call is TRBV14, the J call TRBJ2-2; 8 bases agree with TRBD2. Germline CDR1 SGHDN, CDR2 FVKESK. After removal of 0 bases from V and 5 bases from J, the junction contained 5 bases not matched to a gene. The CDR3 length is 16 residues. CDR3 coding DNA: TGTGCCAGCAGCCAAGAAACGGGAGGGATTACCGGGGAGCTGTTTTTT. As protein: CASSQETGGITGELFF.

This clonotype was found many times. The J gene is TRBJ1-1, the V gene TRBV10-3; D unresolved. V was clipped by 2 bases and J by 0 bases, with 4 bases between them. This CDR3 is 13 amino acids long. Germline CDR1 is ENHRY and CDR2 is SYGVKD. The CDR3 region has the DNA TGTGCCATCAGTGAGGGTCTGAACACTGAAGCTTTCTTT. This sequence encodes CAISEGLNTEAFF.

The V and J genes are TRBV7-2 and TRBJ2-5; a possible D gene is TRBD2 (5 bases). The CDR3 has 14 residues. V was shortened by 5 bases and J by 5 bases, with 15 bases between the two germline ends. CDR1 SGHTA and CDR2 FQGNSA come from the germline V gene. CDR3 protein: CASSAGLSGETQYF. The DNA of the CDR3 is TGTGCCAGCAGCGCGGGCCTGTCGGGCGAGACCCAGTACTTC.

The chain uses TRBV3-1 and TRBJ2-7, with 14 bases lining up with TRBD2. V shed 4 bases and J 7 bases; nucleotides not matched to a gene: 3. Germline V gene data show CDR1 as LGHDT and CDR2 as YNNKEL (reference sequence). The CDR3 is 14 amino acids. CDR3 coding DNA: TGTGCCAGCAGCCGGACTAGCGGGGGGCTTGAGCAGTACTTC. This encodes CASSRTSGGLEQYF.

V usage is TRBV20-1 and J usage is TRBJ2-4; 9 positions match TRBD2. Per the germline V gene, CDR1 is DFQATT and CDR2 is SNEGSKA (reference sequence). The CDR3 loop spans 12 amino acids. V lost 8 bases to trimming and J lost 8 bases; unmatched junction nucleotides: 7. In DNA form, the CDR3 reads TGCAGTTCGCGGGGGGGTACAGACATTCAGTACTTC. Its protein product is CSSRGGTDIQYF.

This clonotype was observed a handful of times. V gene TRBV12-3 or TRBV12-4 combines with J gene TRBJ2-6; D gene ambiguous. V was shortened by 7 bases and J by 1 base, with 8 bases between the two germline ends. The CDR3 sequence is 14 residues long. The CDR3 DNA reads as TGTGCCAGCACCCTCCAGTCTGGGGCCAACGTCCTGACTTTC. It encodes CASTLQSGANVLTF.

This clonotype was observed a few times. This chain connects TRBV19 to TRBJ1-2; 9 bases align to TRBD1. Germline values: CDR1 LNHDA, CDR2 SQIVND (reference sequence). The ends lost 5 bases at V and 3 bases at J; junction bases unmatched: 13. The CDR3 has 17 residues. CDR3 sequence reads: CASSVGTGRRVDYGYTF. The CDR3 bases are TGTGCCAGTAGTGTAGGGACAGGGAGGAGAGTTGACTATGGCTACACCTTC.

The V call is TRBV7-2, the J call TRBJ2-1, with D possibly TRBD2 on 6 matching bases. The CDR3 extends over 18 amino acids. Germline loops: CDR1 SGHTA, CDR2 FQGNSA. The V end was cut by 0 bases, the J end by 0 bases, with 15 bases between. CDR3 sequence reads: CASSLARGGVSSYNEQFF. DNA for the CDR3: TGTGCCAGCAGCTTAGCGCGGGGAGGAGTAAGCTCCTACAATGAGCAGTTCTTC.